This T cell receptor beta chain was documented in a study of blood T cell repertoires in COVID-19. Study as a whole: PBMCs, B-cell-depleted T cells, or T cells were the source of the cDNA or gDNA that made up the material.

Participants spanned ages roughly 18 to 95 years and resided in 20 to 30 US areas. Participants' own reports of clinical history determined their cohort assignment. In the original workflow: Reference gene primers were amplified, and this amplification served to estimate nucleated cell counts. The assay was immunoSEQ multiplex PCR, and TCRdb's table has in-frame clones only and misses some. The V and J calls and clone size are taken from that table; D and trimming were inferred from the DNA. The sample has 300,000 or so clones; about 88% are singletons. The sample was PBMCs or T cells enriched from blood (not recorded which). The clonotype originates from a woman in her 30s who had recovered from COVID-19.

The DNA for the CDR3 is TGTGCCAGCAGTTTGGCACACGTGAACACTGAAGCTTTCTTT. It translates to CASSLAHVNTEAFF. This chain uses TRBV27 with TRBJ1-1; D is ambiguous. This CDR3 contains 14 residues. Germline V gene data show CDR1 as MNHEY and CDR2 as SMNVEV (reference sequence). Deletions cut 3 bases from V and 0 bases from J, with 8 bases between.